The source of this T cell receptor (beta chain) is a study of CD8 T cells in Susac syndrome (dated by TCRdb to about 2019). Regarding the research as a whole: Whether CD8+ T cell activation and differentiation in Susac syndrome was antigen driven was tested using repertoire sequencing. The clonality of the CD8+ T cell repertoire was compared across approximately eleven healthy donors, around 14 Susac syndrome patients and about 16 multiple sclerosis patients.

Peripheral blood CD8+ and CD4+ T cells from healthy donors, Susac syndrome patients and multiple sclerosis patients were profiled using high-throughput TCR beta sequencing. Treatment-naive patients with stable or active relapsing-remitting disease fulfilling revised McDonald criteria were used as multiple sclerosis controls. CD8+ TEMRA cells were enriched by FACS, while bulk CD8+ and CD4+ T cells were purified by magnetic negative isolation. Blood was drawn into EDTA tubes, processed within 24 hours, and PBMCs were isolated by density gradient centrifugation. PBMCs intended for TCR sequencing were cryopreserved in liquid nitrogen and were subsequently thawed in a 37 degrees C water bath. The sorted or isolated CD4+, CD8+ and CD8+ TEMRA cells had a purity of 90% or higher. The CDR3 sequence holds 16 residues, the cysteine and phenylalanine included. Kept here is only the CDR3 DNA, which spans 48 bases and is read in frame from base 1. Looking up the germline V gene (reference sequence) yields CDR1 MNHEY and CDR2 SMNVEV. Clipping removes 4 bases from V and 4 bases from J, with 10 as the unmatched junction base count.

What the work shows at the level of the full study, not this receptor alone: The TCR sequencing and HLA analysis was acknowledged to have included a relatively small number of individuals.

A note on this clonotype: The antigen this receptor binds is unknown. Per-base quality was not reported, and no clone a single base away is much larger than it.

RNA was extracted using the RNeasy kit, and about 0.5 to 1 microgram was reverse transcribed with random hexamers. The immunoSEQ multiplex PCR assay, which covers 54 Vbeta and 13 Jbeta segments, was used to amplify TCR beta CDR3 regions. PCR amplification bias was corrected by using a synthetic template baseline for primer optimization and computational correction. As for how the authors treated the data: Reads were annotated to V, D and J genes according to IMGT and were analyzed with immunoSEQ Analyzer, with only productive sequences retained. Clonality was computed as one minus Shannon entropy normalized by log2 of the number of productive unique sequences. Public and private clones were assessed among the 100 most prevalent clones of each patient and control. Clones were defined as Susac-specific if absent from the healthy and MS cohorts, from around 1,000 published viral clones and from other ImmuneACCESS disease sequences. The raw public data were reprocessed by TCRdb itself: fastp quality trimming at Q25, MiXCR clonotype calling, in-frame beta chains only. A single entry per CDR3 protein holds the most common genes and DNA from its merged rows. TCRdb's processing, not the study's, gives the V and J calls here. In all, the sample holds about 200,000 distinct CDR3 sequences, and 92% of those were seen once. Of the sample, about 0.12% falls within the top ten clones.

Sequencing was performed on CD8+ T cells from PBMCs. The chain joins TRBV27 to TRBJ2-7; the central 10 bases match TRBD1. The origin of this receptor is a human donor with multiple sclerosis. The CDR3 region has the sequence CASSSFVGTGDYEQYF. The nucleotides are TGTGCCAGCAGTTCCTTTGTGGGGACAGGGGATTACGAGCAGTACTTC.